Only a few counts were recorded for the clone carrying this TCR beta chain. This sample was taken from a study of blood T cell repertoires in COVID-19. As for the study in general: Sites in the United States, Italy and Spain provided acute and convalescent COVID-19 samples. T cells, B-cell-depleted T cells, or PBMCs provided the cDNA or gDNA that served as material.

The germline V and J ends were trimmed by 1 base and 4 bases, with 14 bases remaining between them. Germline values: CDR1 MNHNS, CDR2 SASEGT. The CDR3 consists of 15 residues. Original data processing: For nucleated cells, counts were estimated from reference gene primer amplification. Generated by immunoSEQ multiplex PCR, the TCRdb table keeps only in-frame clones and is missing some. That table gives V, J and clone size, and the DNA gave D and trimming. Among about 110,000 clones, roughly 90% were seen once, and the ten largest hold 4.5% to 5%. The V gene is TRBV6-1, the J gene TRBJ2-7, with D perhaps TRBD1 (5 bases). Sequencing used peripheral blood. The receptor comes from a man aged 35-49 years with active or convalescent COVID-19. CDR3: CASSEDVGVGYEQYF. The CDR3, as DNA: TGTGCCAGCAGTGAAGACGTAGGGGTCGGGTACGAGCAGTACTTC.